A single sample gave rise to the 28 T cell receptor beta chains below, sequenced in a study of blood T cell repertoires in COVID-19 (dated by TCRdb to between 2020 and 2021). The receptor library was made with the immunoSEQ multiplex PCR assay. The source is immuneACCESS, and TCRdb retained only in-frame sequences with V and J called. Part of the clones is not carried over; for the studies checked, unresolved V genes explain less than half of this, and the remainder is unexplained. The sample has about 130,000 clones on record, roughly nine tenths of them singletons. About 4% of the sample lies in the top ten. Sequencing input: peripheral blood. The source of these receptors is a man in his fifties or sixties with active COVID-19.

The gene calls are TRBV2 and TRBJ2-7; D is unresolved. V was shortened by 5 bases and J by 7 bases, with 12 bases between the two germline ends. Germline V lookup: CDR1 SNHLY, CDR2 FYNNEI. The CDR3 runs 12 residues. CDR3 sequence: CASSLLRGEQYV. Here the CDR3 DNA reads TGTGCCAGCAGTCTCCTAAGAGGAGAGCAGTACGTC.

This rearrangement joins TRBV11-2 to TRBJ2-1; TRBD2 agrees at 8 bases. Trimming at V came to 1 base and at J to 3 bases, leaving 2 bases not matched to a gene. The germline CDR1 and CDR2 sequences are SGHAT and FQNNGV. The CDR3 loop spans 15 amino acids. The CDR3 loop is CASSLVAGYYNEQFF. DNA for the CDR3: TGTGCCAGCAGCTTAGTAGCGGGATACTACAATGAGCAGTTCTTC.

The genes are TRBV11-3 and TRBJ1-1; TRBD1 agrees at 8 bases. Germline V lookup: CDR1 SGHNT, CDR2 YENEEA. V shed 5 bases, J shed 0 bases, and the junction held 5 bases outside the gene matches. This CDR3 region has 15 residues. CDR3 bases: TGTGCCAGCAGCACCGGACAGGGTATGAACACTGAAGCTTTCTTT. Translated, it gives CASSTGQGMNTEAFF. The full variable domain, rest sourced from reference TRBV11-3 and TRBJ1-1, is EAGVVQSPRYKIIEKKQPVAFWCNPISGHNTLYWYLQNLGQGPELLIRYENEEAVDDSQLPKDRFSAERLKGVDSTLKIQPAELGDSAVYLCASSTGQGMNTEAFFGQGTRLTVV.

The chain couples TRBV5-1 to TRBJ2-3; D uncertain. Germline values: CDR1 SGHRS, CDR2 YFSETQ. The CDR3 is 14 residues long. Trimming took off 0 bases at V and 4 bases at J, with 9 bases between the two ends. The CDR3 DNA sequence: TGCGCCAGCAGCTTGGCAGTTTCCCCAGATACGCAGTATTTT. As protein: CASSLAVSPDTQYF.

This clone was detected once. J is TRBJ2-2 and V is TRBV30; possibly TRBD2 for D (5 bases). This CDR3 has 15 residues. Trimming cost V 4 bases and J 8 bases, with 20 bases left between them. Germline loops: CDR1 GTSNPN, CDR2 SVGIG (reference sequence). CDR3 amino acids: CAWTPFFGSGGELFF. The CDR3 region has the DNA TGTGCCTGGACACCCTTTTTTGGGAGCGGTGGGGAGCTGTTTTTT.

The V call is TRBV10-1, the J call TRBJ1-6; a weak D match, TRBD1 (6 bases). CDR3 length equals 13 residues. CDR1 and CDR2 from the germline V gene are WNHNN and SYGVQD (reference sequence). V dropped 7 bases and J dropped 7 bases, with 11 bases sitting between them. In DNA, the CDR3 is TGCGCCAGCAACGACAGGCCGAATTCACCCCTCCACTTT. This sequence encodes CASNDRPNSPLHF.

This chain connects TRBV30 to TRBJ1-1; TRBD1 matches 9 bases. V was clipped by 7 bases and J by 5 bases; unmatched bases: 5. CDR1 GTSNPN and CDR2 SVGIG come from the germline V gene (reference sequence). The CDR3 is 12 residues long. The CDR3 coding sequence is TGTGCCTTTGACAGGGGGGGGACTGAAGCTTTCTTT. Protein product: CAFDRGGTEAFF.

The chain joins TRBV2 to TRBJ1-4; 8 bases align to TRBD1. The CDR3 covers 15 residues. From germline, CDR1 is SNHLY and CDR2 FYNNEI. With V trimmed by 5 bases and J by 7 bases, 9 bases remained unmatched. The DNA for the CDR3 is TGTGCCAGCAGTAACTTAGGGACAGGAGGTGAAAAACTGTTTTTT. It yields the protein CASSNLGTGGEKLFF.

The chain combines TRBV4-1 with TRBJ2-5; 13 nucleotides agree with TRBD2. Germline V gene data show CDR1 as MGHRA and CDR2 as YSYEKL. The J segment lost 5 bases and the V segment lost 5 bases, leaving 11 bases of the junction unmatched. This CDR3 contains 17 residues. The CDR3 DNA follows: TGCGCCAGCAGCTCGCTGACTAGCGGGGGGCCAGGCGAGACCCAGTACTTC. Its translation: CASSSLTSGGPGETQYF.

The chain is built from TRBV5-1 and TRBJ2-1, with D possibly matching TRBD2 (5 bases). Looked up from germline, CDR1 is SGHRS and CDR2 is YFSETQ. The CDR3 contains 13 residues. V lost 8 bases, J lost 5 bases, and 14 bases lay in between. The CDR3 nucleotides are TGCGCCAGTTATACTAGTTCCCACAATGAGCAGTTCTTC. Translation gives CASYTSSHNEQFF. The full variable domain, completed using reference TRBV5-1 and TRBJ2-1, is KAGVTQTPRYLIKTRGQQVTLSCSPISGHRSVSWYQQTPGQGLQFLFEYFSETQRNKGNFPGRFSGRQFSNSRSEMNVSTLELGDSALYLCASYTSSHNEQFFGPGTRLTVL.

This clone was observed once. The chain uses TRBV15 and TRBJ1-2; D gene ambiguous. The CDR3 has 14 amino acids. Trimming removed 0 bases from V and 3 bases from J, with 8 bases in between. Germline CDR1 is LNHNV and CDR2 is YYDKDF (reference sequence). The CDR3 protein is CATSRDTADYGYTF. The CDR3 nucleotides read TGTGCCACCAGCAGAGATACCGCAGACTATGGCTACACCTTC.

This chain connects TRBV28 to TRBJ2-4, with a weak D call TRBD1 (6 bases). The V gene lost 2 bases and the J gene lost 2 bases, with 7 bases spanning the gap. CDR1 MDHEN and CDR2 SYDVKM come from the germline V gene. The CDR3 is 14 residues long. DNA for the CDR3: TGTGCCAGCAGTTTAAGGGGGTCCAAAAACATTCAGTACTTC. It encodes CASSLRGSKNIQYF.

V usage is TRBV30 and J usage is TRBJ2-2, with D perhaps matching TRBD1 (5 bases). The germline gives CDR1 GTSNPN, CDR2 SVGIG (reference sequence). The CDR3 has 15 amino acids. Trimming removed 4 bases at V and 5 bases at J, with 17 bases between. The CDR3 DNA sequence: TGTGCCTGGATTGCAGGGCCCTCGGGTACCGGGGAGCTGTTTTTT. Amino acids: CAWIAGPSGTGELFF.

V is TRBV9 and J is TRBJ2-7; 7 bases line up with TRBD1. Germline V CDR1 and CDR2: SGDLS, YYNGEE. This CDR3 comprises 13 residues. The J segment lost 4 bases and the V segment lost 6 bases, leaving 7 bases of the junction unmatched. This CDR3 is CASKAGGRYEQYV. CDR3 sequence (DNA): TGTGCCAGCAAGGCAGGGGGTAGATACGAGCAGTACGTC.

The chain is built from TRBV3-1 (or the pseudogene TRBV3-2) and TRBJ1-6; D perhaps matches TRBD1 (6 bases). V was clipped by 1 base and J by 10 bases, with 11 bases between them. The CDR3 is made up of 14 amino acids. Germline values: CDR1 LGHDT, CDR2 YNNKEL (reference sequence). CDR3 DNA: TGTGCCAGCAGCCAAGGCAGGGGAAGGTCACCCCTCCACTTT. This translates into CASSQGRGRSPLHF.

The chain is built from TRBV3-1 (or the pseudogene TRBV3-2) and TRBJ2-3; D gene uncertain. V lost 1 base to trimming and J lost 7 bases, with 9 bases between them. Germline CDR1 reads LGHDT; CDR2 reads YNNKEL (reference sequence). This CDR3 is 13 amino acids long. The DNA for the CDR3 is TGTGCCAGCAGCCAAGCTATCTCAAATACGCAGTATTTT. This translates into CASSQAISNTQYF.

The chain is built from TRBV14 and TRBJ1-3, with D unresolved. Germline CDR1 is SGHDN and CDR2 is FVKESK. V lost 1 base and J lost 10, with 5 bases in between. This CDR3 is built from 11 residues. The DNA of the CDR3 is TGTGCCAGCAGCCAAGTTCGGACCATATATTTT. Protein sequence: CASSQVRTIYF.

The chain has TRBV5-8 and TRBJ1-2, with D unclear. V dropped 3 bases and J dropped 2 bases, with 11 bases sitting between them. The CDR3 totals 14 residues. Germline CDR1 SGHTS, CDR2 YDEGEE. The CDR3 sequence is CASSSIRGNYGYTF. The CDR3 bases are TGTGCCAGCAGCTCTATACGGGGAAACTATGGCTACACCTTC. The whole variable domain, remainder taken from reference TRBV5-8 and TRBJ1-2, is EAGVTQSPTHLIKTRGQQATLRCSPISGHTSVYWYQQALGLGLQFLLWYDEGEERNRGNFPPRFSGRQFPNYSSELNVNALELEDSALYLCASSSIRGNYGYTFGSGTRLTVV.

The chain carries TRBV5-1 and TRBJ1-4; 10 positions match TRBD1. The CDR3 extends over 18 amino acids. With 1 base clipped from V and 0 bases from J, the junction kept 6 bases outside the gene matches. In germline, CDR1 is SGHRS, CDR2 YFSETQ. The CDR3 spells CASSLSGQGGATNEKLFF. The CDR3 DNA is TGCGCCAGCAGCTTGTCTGGACAGGGGGGTGCAACTAATGAAAAACTGTTTTTT.

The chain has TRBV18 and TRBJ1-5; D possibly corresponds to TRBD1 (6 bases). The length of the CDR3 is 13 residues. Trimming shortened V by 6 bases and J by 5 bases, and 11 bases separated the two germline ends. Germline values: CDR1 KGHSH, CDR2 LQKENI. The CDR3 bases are TGTGCCAGCTCTCGGGGGGCGGATCAGCCCCAGCATTTT. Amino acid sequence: CASSRGADQPQHF.

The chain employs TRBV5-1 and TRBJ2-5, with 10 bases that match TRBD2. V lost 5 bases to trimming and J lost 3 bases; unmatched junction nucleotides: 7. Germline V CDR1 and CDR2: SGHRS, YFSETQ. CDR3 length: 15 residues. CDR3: CASRNGLAGEETQYF. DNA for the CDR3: TGCGCCAGCAGAAACGGTCTAGCGGGGGAAGAGACCCAGTACTTC.

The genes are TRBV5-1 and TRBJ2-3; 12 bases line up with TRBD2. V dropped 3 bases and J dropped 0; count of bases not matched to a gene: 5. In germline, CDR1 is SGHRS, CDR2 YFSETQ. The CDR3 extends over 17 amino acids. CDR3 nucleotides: TGCGCCAGCAGCTCAGGACTAGCGGGGAGTAGCACAGATACGCAGTATTTT. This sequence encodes CASSSGLAGSSTDTQYF.

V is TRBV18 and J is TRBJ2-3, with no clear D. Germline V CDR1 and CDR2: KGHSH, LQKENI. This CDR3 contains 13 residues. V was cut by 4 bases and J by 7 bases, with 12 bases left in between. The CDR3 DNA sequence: TGTGCCAGCTCACTCGTGGGCTTAAATACGCAGTATTTT. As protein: CASSLVGLNTQYF.

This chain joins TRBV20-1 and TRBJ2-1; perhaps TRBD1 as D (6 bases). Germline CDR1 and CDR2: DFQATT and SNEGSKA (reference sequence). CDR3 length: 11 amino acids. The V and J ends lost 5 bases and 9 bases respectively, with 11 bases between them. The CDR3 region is CSAQGQAEQFF. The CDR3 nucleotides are TGCAGTGCTCAGGGGCAGGCTGAGCAGTTCTTC.

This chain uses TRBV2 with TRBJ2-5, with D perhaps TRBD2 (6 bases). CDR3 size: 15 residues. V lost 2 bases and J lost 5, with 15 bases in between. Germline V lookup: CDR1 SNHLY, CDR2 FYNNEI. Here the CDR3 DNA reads TGTGCCAGCAGTGAATACGGGGCTAGCGTGGAGACCCAGTACTTC. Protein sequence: CASSEYGASVETQYF.

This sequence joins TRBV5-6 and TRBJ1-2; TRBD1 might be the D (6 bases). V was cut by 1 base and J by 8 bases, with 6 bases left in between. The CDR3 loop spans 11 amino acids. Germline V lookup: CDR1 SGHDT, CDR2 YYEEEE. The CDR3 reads CASSLRGGYTF. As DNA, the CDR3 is TGTGCCAGCAGCTTGAGGGGGGGCTACACCTTC.

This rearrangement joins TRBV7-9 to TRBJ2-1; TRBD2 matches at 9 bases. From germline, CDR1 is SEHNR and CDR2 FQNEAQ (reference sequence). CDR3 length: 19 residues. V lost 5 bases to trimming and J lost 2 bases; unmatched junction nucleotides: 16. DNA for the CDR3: TGTGCCAGCAGCCCTCGTTCTAGCGGGAACCTCTATACCTACAATGAGCAGTTCTTC. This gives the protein CASSPRSSGNLYTYNEQFF.

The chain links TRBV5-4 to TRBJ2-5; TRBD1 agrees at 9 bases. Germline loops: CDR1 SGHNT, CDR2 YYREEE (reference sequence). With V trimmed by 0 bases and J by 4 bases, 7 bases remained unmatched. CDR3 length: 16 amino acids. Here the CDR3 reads CASSLEGTGRGETQYF. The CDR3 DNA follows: TGTGCCAGCAGCTTGGAAGGGACAGGGAGGGGAGAGACCCAGTACTTC.